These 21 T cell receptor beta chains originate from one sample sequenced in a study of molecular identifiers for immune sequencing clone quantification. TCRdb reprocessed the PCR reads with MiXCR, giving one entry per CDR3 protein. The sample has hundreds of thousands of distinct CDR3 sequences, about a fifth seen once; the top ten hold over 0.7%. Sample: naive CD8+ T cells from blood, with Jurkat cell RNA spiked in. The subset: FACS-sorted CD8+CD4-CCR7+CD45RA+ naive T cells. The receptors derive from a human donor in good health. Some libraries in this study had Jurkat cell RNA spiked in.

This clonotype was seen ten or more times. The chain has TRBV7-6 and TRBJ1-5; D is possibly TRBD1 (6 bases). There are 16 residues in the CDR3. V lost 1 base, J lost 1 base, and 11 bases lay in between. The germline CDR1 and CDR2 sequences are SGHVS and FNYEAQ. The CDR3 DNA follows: TGTGCCAGCAGCTTAGGTACAGGGTTAAGCAATCAGCCCCAGCATTTT. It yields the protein CASSLGTGLSNQPQHF.

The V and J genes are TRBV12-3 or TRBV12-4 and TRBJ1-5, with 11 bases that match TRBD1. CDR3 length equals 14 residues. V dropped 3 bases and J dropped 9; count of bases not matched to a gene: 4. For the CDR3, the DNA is TGTGCCAGCAGTTTGGGACAGGGGGAACTGCCCCAGCATTTT. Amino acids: CASSLGQGELPQHF.

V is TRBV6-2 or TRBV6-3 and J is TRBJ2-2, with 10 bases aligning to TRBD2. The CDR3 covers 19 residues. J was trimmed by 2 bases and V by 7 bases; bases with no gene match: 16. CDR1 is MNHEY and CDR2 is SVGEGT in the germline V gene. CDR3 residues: CASTESGGAYHINTGELFF. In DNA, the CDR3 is TGTGCCAGCACTGAGAGCGGGGGGGCCTACCATATCAACACCGGGGAGCTGTTTTTT.

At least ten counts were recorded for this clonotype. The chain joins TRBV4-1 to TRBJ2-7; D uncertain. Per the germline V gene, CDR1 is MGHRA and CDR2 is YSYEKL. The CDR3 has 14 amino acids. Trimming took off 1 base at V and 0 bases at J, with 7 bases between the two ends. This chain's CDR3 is CASSQAESSYEQYF. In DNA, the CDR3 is TGCGCCAGCAGCCAAGCAGAGAGCTCCTACGAGCAGTACTTC.

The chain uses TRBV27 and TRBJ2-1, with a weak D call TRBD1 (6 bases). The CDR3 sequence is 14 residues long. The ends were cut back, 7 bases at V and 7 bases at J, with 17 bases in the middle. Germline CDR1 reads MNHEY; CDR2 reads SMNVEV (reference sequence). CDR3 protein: CASKGAGVRNEQFF. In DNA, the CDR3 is TGTGCCAGCAAAGGGGCAGGGGTAAGAAATGAGCAGTTCTTC.

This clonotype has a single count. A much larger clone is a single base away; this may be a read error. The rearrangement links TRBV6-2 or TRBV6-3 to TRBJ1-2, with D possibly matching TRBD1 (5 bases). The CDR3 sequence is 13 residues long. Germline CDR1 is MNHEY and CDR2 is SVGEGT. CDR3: CAGSSTGTYGYTF. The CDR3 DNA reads TGTGCCGGCAGTTCTACTGGGACCTATGGCTACACCTTC.

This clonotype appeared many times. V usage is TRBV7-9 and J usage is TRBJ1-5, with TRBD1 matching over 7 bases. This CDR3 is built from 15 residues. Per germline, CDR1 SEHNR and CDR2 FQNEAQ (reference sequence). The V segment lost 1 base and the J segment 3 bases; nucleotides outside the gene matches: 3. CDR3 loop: CASSLGTGPNQPQHF. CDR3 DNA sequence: TGTGCCAGCAGCTTAGGGACAGGTCCCAATCAGCCCCAGCATTTT. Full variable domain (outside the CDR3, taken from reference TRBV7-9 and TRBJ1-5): DTGVSQNPRHKITKRGQNVTFRCDPISEHNRLYWYRQTLGQGPEFLTYFQNEAQLEKSRLLSDRFSAERPKGSFSTLEIQRTEQGDSAMYLCASSLGTGPNQPQHFGDGTRLSIL.

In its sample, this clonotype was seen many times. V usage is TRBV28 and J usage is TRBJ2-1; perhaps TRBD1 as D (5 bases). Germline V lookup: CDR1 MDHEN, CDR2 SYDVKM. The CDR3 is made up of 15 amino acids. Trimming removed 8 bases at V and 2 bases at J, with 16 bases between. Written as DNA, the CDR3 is TGTGCCAGCTTGAGTTTCAGGGCCACCTACAATGAGCAGTTCTTC. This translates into CASLSFRATYNEQFF.

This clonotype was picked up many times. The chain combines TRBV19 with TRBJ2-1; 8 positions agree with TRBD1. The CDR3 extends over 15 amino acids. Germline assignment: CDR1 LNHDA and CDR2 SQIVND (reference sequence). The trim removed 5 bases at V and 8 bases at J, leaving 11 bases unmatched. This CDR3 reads CASSPTGGWLDEQFF. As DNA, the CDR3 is TGTGCCAGTAGTCCCACAGGGGGTTGGCTCGATGAGCAGTTCTTC.

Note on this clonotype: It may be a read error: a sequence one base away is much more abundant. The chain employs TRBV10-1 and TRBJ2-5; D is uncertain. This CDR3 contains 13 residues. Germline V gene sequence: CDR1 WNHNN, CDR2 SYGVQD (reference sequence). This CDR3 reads CASSENRQENQYF. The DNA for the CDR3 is TGCGCCAGCAGTGAGAATAGACAAGAGAACCAGTACTTC.

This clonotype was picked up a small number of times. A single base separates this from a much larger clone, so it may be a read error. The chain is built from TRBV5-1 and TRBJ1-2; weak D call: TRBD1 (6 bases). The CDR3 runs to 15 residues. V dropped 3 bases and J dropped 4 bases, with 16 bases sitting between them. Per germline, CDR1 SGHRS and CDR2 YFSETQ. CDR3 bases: TGCGCCAGCAGCTCGATCATGACAGGATTCTATGGCTACACCTTC. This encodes CASSSIMTGFYGYTF.

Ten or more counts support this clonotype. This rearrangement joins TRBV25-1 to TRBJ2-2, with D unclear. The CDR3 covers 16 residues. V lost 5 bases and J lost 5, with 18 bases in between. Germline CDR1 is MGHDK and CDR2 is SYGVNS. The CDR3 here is CASSPPFPQGTGELFF. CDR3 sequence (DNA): TGTGCCAGCAGTCCCCCTTTCCCACAAGGTACCGGGGAGCTGTTTTTT.

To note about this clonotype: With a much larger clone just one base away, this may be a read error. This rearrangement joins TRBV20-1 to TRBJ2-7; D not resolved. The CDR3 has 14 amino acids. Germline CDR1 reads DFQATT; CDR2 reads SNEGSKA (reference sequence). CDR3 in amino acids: CSARDRTVPYERYF. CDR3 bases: TGCAGTGCTAGAGATCGAACGGTACCGTACGAGCGGTACTTC.

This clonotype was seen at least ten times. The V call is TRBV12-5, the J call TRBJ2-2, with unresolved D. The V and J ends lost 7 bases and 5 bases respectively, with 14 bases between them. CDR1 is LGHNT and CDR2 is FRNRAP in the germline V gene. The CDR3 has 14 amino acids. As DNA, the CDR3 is TGTGCTAGTGATGTTCCTAATGAAACCGGGGAGCTGTTTTTT. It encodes CASDVPNETGELFF.

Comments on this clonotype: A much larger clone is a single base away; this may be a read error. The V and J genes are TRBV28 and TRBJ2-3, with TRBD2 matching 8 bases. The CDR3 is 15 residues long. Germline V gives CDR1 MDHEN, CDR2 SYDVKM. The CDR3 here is CAGSSLAGRSDTQYF. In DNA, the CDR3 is TGTGCCGGCAGTTCGTTAGCGGGGCGGTCAGATACGCAGTATTTT.

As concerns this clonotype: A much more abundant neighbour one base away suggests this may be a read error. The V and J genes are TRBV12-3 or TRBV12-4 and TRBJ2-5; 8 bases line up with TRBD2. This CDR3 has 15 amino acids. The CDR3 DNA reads TGTGCCAGCAGTTTGCTACTAGCGGACCAAGAGACCCATTACTTC. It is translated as CASSLLLADQETHYF.

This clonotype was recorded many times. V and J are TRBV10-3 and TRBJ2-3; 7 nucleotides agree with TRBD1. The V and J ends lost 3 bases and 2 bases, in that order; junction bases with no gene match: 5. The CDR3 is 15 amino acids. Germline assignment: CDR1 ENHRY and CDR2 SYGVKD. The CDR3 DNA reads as TGTGCCATCAGTGAAGGGACAGCCACCACAGATACGCAGTATTTT. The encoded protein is CAISEGTATTDTQYF.

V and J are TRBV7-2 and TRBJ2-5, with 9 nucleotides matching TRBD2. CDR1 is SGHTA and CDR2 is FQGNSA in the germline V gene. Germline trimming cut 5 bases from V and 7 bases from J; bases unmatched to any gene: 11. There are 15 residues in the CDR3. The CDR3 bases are TGTGCCAGCAGCACCGGCGGGGGGGCGTTTGGGACCCAGTACTTC. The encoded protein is CASSTGGGAFGTQYF.

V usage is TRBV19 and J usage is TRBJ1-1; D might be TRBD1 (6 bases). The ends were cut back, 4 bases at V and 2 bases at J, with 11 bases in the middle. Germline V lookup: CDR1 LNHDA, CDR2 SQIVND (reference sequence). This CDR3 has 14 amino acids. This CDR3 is CASSTSGANTEAFF. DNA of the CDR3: TGTGCCAGTAGTACCTCGGGGGCTAACACTGAAGCTTTCTTT.

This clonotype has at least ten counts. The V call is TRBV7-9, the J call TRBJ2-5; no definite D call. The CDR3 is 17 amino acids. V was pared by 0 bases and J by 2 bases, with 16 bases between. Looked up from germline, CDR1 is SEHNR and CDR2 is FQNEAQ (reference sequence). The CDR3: CASSLAGYGWGQETQYF. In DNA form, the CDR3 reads TGTGCCAGCAGCTTAGCGGGCTACGGCTGGGGACAAGAGACCCAGTACTTC. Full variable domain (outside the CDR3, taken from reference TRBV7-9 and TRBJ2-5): DTGVSQNPRHKITKRGQNVTFRCDPISEHNRLYWYRQTLGQGPEFLTYFQNEAQLEKSRLLSDRFSAERPKGSFSTLEIQRTEQGDSAMYLCASSLAGYGWGQETQYFGPGTRLLVL.

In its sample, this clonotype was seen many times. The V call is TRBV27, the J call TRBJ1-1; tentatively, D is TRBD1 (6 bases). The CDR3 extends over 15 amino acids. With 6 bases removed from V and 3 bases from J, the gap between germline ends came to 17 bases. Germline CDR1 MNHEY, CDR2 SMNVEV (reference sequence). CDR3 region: CASRSTGTWDTEAFF. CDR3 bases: TGTGCCAGCAGATCGACAGGAACTTGGGACACTGAAGCTTTCTTT.